These 3 T cell receptor beta chains originate from one sample sequenced in a study of T cell repertoires and HLA-DP antigens. Assay: immunoSEQ multiplex PCR; the TCRdb copy retains only in-frame clones and omits some. The sample has almost 90,000 clones; roughly 86% are singletons. These TCRs are of unknown antigen specificity. The sequenced material came from CD4+ T cells from PBMCs. The receptors originated from a man in his forties or fifties in good health and CMV-seronegative.

In DNA form, the CDR3 reads TGTGCCAGCAAGGAGTTGGGTTACGAGCAGTACTTC. Protein sequence: CASKELGYEQYF. The V and J genes are TRBV6-1 and TRBJ2-7; D uncertain. This CDR3 has 12 residues. Trimming cost V 7 bases and J 4 bases, with 11 bases left between them. From germline, CDR1 is MNHNS and CDR2 SASEGT.

The chain uses TRBV9 and TRBJ2-1; the match to TRBD2 covers 7 bases. CDR3 length equals 17 residues. CDR1 is SGDLS and CDR2 is YYNGEE in the germline V gene. With V trimmed by 0 bases and J by 0 bases, 6 bases remained unmatched. The CDR3 spells CASSVGPLAVSYNEQFF. The CDR3 DNA sequence: TGTGCCAGCAGCGTAGGCCCCCTAGCGGTCTCCTACAATGAGCAGTTCTTC. The whole variable domain, remainder taken from reference TRBV9 and TRBJ2-1, is DSGVTQTPKHLITATGQRVTLRCSPRSGDLSVYWYQQSLDQGLQFLIQYYNGEERAKGNILERFSAQQFPDLHSELNLSSLELGDSALYFCASSVGPLAVSYNEQFFGPGTRLTVL.

The chain couples TRBV30 to TRBJ2-1; D gene unclear. CDR1 and CDR2 from the germline V gene are GTSNPN and SVGIG (reference sequence). This CDR3 region has 15 residues. Trimming removed 4 bases at V and 9 bases at J, with 22 bases between. The CDR3 nucleotides are TGTGCCTGGACCAGACGCCCCGCTTCGTCAGGTGAGCAGTTCTTC. It specifies CAWTRRPASSGEQFF.